This T cell receptor (beta chain) appears in the sequencing data of a study of shared clonotypes between healthy human individuals. Study-level results: Among donors, sharing of clonotypes was expected to be affected by sequencing depth.

V gave up 1 base and J gave up 2 bases, with 10 bases separating them. Germline V gene data show CDR1 as LGHNA and CDR2 as YSLEER. The CDR3 covers 15 residues. A word on this clone: No antigen is known for it.

CD4+ cells underwent separation, giving CD45RA+ naive and CD45RA-negative memory subsets. Clones were read by immunoSEQ multiplex PCR, and TCRdb kept only the in-frame ones, dropping some. The table has 2 million to 2.5 million clones, around 95% seen once. The chain joins TRBV4-3 to TRBJ2-3; TRBD2 might be the D (5 bases). The clonotype was recovered from a man aged 18 to 29 in good health. The specimen was naive CD4+ T cells sorted from blood. Stated subset: CD45RA+ positively selected. The CDR3 nucleotides read TGCGCCAGCAGCCAAGTGCGCGGACTCACAGATACGCAGTATTTT. It yields the protein CASSQVRGLTDTQYF.